This T cell receptor delta chain derives from a study of delta chains in infants with herpesvirus infections (dated by TCRdb to 2023 to 2025). As for the study more broadly: From birth, the study prospectively followed a Ugandan infant birth cohort to characterize gammadelta T cell responses to primary cytomegalovirus (CMV) infection. Infant blood samples fell into approximate age groups of 1.5, 4, 8 and 12 months. From PBMC, gammadelta TCRs were sequenced for about 19 CMV-infected infants (one congenitally infected) and about eight CMV-uninfected infants who had sufficient sample available. A public fetal Vdelta1/Vgamma8 gammadelta TCR clonotype was searched for in infants infected with CMV after birth. Previously published Belgian fetal and cord blood gammadelta TCR data were included only for comparison and were not generated in this cohort.

This clone came up a few times. It has no known antigen specificity. The sample holds no much larger clone one base away, and base qualities are not on file. Infants were enrolled after their mothers, pregnant women receiving prenatal care in Kampala, Uganda, were recruited, and documentation of maternal HIV status was required. Home visits to families took place weekly, and collection of infant clinical information, oral swabs and peripheral blood began at 6 weeks of age and was repeated every 4 months after that. Blood was drawn into heparin tubes, and PBMC were separated by Ficoll-Paque density gradient centrifugation and then cryopreserved. To prepare the library, RT-PCR was applied. PBMC RNA was reverse transcribed with SuperScript II using gamma-chain- and delta-chain-specific primers to generate TCR cDNA. cDNA was purified with AMPure XP beads, amplified, and indexed with Illumina adapters using the Nextera XT Index Kit. Sequencing of gammadelta TCR libraries was carried out on an Illumina MiSeq using a V2 300-cycle kit. In the authors' own workflow: Using MiXCR v2.1.12, CDR3 sequences were assembled, and reads were mapped onto D, J and V genes obtained from GenBank. VDJtools v1.2.1 was used to perform repertoire analyses of the CDR3 clonotypes. TCRdb reprocessed the public data with the CATT caller; entries with the same nucleotide sequence were combined afterwards. TCRdb, rather than the study authors, made the V and J calls. Recorded for this sample are approximately 1,300 delta-chain clones; around 30% of them occurred a single time. The ten largest make up approximately 9.8% of the sample.

The investigation overall reported the following: Within Vdelta1 cells, the frequency of the public clonotype appeared to be inversely correlated with age at infection and to decay rapidly, seemingly not persisting past roughly two months. The public clonotype was found only at the first time point after infection and was absent in uninfected infants and in those infected after 120 days. The authors noted a small sample size and no race- or environment-matched controls, since nearly all Ugandans acquire CMV before adulthood. Presence of the public clonotype at levels below the detection limit might still occur in CMV-uninfected infants. The public Vdelta1 clonotype appeared in 4 of 18 CMV-infected infants: three infected postnatally before 120 days of age, plus the congenitally infected infant.

V lost 0 bases and J lost 0 bases, and the count of bases not matched to a germline gene is 22. The CDR3 holds 23 amino acids from the cysteine to the phenylalanine. Only the CDR3 region is kept as DNA, spanning 69 bases read in frame from base 1. Taken from the germline V gene, the CDR1 and CDR2 loops are TSWWSYY and QGS. This clonotype was sampled from a human donor who was a Ugandan infant, either HIV-exposed or HIV-unexposed (not recorded which). Sequencing was performed on peripheral blood, taken at time point 2 of longitudinal follow-up. The rearrangement combines TRDV1 with TRDJ1; a stretch of 10 junction bases matches TRDD3. The CDR3: CALGELGSQFTYWGIEYTDKLIF. The DNA is as follows: TGTGCTCTTGGGGAACTAGGAAGCCAGTTCACATACTGGGGGATTGAGTACACCGATAAACTCATCTTT.